These 26 T cell receptor beta chains were all obtained from the same sample, sequenced in a study of shared clonotypes between healthy human individuals. Some clones are missing from TCRdb's copy, which holds only in-frame ones; the method was immunoSEQ multiplex PCR. This table holds 2 million to 2.5 million clones, roughly 93% found once. Sequences were obtained from naive CD4+ T cells from PBMCs. The subset denotes: CD45RA+ positively selected. These receptors all stem from a man between 18 and 35 years old in good health. Some clones in this sample may be carry-over from other donors' samples.

The chain links TRBV28 to TRBJ2-7, with D perhaps TRBD2 (6 bases). The CDR3 is 14 residues long. Looked up from germline, CDR1 is MDHEN and CDR2 is SYDVKM. V lost 6 bases to trimming and J lost 0 bases, with 12 bases between them. The CDR3 sequence: CASRAGGTSYEQYF. The DNA for the CDR3 is TGTGCCAGCAGGGCCGGGGGAACCTCCTACGAGCAGTACTTC.

This clone was detected once. The chain employs TRBV30 and TRBJ2-7, with TRBD2 as a possible D gene (6 bases). V was trimmed by 8 bases and J by 3 bases, leaving 17 bases between them. The CDR3 length is 13 residues. Per the germline V gene, CDR1 is GTSNPN and CDR2 is SVGIG (reference sequence). In DNA, the CDR3 is TGTGCCGGACGGGACTCCAACTACTACGAGCAGTACTTC. Its protein is CAGRDSNYYEQYF.

This clone showed up just once. The V call is TRBV29-1, the J call TRBJ1-1, with a tentative D call TRBD1 (5 bases). The CDR3 is 14 amino acids. Germline lookup yields CDR1 SQVTM and CDR2 ANQGSEA. The germline V and J ends were trimmed by 5 bases and 0 bases, with 13 bases remaining between them. CDR3 in amino acids: CSVRGLRMNTEAFF. The CDR3 DNA is TGCAGCGTTCGGGGGTTAAGGATGAACACTGAAGCTTTCTTT.

This clone was recorded only once. This chain links TRBV27 with TRBJ2-1; 11 bases map to TRBD2. From germline, CDR1 is MNHEY and CDR2 SMNVEV (reference sequence). The CDR3 loop spans 16 amino acids. Trimming took 4 bases from V and 8 from J; bases not matched to a gene: 10. The CDR3 DNA follows: TGTGCCAGCAGTTCCCTAAATAGCGGGAGGGACCATGAGCAGTTCTTC. Translated, it gives CASSSLNSGRDHEQFF.

This clone came up once. Other nucleotide sequences in the sample specify the same CDR3. The chain couples TRBV18 to TRBJ1-5; D not certain. CDR1 is KGHSH, CDR2 LQKENI, per germline. The CDR3 has 14 amino acids. V was pared by 2 bases and J by 4 bases, with 9 bases between. The CDR3 sequence is CASSPDRGNQPQHF. CDR3 coding DNA: TGTGCCAGCTCACCAGATCGAGGGAATCAGCCCCAGCATTTT.

The chain recombines TRBV5-1 with TRBJ2-5; 11 bases are shared with TRBD1. The germline CDR1 and CDR2 sequences are SGHRS and YFSETQ. The V and J ends lost 4 bases and 9 bases, in that order; junction bases with no gene match: 5. The CDR3 covers 13 residues. CDR3 nucleotides: TGCGCCAGCAGCCGGGACAGGGGGGAGGCCCAGTACTTC. It translates to CASSRDRGEAQYF.

This sequence joins TRBV18 and TRBJ2-7; possibly TRBD1 for D (7 bases). The CDR3 is 15 residues long. V was cut by 2 bases and J by 4 bases, with 15 bases left in between. The germline CDR1 and CDR2 sequences are KGHSH and LQKENI. The CDR3 reads CASSPIVRGRYEQYF. Here the CDR3 DNA reads TGTGCCAGCTCACCAATCGTCAGGGGGAGGTACGAGCAGTACTTC.

This chain connects TRBV7-9 to TRBJ2-1; D unclear. The V end lost 0 bases, the J end lost 10 bases, and 13 bases lay between the germline ends. CDR1 and CDR2 from the germline V gene are SEHNR and FQNEAQ (reference sequence). The CDR3 consists of 14 residues. The CDR3 sequence: CASSLAGLNLEQFF. The CDR3, as DNA: TGTGCCAGCAGCTTAGCGGGTCTAAACTTAGAGCAGTTCTTC.

V and J are TRBV7-3 and TRBJ2-5; D is unclear. CDR1 and CDR2 from the germline V gene are SGHTA and FQGTGA. There are 14 residues in the CDR3. V dropped 5 bases and J dropped 1 base, with 11 bases sitting between them. CDR3 sequence: CASSPPGSQETQYF. CDR3 DNA: TGTGCCAGCAGCCCCCCGGGCAGCCAAGAGACCCAGTACTTC.

The chain links TRBV7-3 to TRBJ2-5, with TRBD2 identical over 11 bases. The V and J ends lost 5 bases and 8 bases, in that order; junction bases with no gene match: 7. Germline CDR1 reads SGHTA; CDR2 reads FQGTGA. CDR3 length: 14 amino acids. CDR3 amino acids: CASSLGLAEPTQYF. CDR3 sequence (DNA): TGTGCCAGCAGCCTGGGACTAGCGGAACCTACCCAGTACTTC.

The rearrangement joins TRBV9 to TRBJ2-1, with D perhaps matching TRBD2 (6 bases). The CDR3 contains 15 residues. Trimming shortened V by 1 base and J by 9 bases, and 17 bases separated the two germline ends. CDR1 and CDR2 (germline): SGDLS, YYNGEE. DNA for the CDR3: TGTGCCAGCAGCGTACGGGAGAGGCCTGGCAGTGAGCAGTTCTTC. Translated: CASSVRERPGSEQFF.

The chain links TRBV11-2 to TRBJ2-5; D may be TRBD1 or TRBD2 (5 bases each). This CDR3 contains 15 residues. The V gene's germline CDR1 is SGHAT and CDR2 FQNNGV. V lost 1 base, J lost 7 bases, and 16 bases lay in between. For the CDR3, the DNA is TGTGCCAGCAGCTTAGGACCTCAGGGCGCGGGGACCCAGTACTTC. It encodes CASSLGPQGAGTQYF.

This chain joins TRBV5-1 and TRBJ2-1, with 7 bases matching TRBD1. Trimming removed 4 bases from V and 7 bases from J; junction bases left unmatched: 8. This CDR3 has 14 amino acids. Germline CDR1 SGHRS, CDR2 YFSETQ. CDR3 DNA sequence: TGCGCCAGCAGCCTCCGACAGGGACCGAATGAGCAGTTCTTC. This sequence encodes CASSLRQGPNEQFF.

The rearrangement joins TRBV9 to TRBJ2-2; maybe TRBD1 (6 bases). V lost 2 bases and J 4 bases, leaving 12 bases between the germline ends. The CDR3 contains 15 residues. Germline V lookup: CDR1 SGDLS, CDR2 YYNGEE. CDR3 sequence reads: CASSVYVGGTGELFF. The DNA of the CDR3 is TGTGCCAGCAGCGTTTACGTAGGGGGCACCGGGGAGCTGTTTTTT.

As for this clone: Other DNA sequences of this sample code for an identical CDR3. The rearrangement joins TRBV18 to TRBJ2-2; 7 bases match TRBD1. CDR3 length: 15 amino acids. CDR1 and CDR2 (germline): KGHSH, LQKENI. J lost 2 bases, V lost 3 bases, and 3 bases had no gene match. The CDR3 loop is CASSPGTANTGELFF. The CDR3 DNA reads TGTGCCAGCTCACCCGGGACAGCAAACACCGGGGAGCTGTTTTTT.

The J gene is TRBJ2-5, the V gene TRBV5-6; D is uncertain. The germline V gene encodes CDR1 SGHDT and CDR2 YYEEEE. The CDR3 is 11 residues long. Trimming shortened V by 5 bases and J by 5 bases, and 7 bases separated the two germline ends. The CDR3 loop is CASSTRETQYF. The DNA for the CDR3 is TGTGCCAGCAGTACCCGGGAGACCCAGTACTTC.

About this clone: The identical CDR3 is also encoded by other nucleotide sequences in the sample. CDR3 sequence (DNA): TGTGCCAGCAGCTTAGAATCGAACTATGGCTACACCTTC. Protein product: CASSLESNYGYTF. This sequence joins TRBV7-2 and TRBJ1-2; unclear D gene. Trimming stripped 1 base from V and 2 bases from J, with 5 bases between. There are 13 residues in the CDR3. Germline V gene sequence: CDR1 SGHTA, CDR2 FQGNSA.

This clone was counted once. CDR3: CASSQDRAGYNTGELFF. The CDR3 region has the DNA TGCGCCAGCAGCCAAGATCGAGCAGGGTACAACACCGGGGAGCTGTTTTTT. V usage is TRBV4-1 and J usage is TRBJ2-2, with a tentative D call TRBD1 (5 bases). The CDR3 runs 17 residues. V lost 0 bases and J lost 2, with 13 bases in between. Germline V gives CDR1 MGHRA, CDR2 YSYEKL.

This clone was counted once. The chain recombines TRBV7-2 with TRBJ1-1; D call uncertain. Germline values: CDR1 SGHTA, CDR2 FQGNSA. Trimming removed 1 base at V and 3 bases at J, with 9 bases between. The CDR3 length is 14 residues. In DNA form, the CDR3 reads TGTGCCAGCAGCTTAGTCTGGCGAGACACTGAAGCTTTCTTT. It is translated as CASSLVWRDTEAFF.

CDR3 region: CASRDTNTEAFF. In DNA form, the CDR3 reads TGTGCCAGCAGGGACACGAACACTGAAGCTTTCTTT. The chain carries TRBV2 and TRBJ1-1; a weak D match, TRBD1 (5 bases). V gave up 6 bases and J gave up 1 base, with 6 bases separating them. CDR1 is SNHLY and CDR2 is FYNNEI in the germline V gene. This CDR3 spans 12 amino acids.

The chain combines TRBV29-1 with TRBJ2-3; D remains ambiguous. Trimming stripped 4 bases from V and 0 bases from J, with 17 bases between. The germline V gene encodes CDR1 SQVTM and CDR2 ANQGSEA. CDR3 length: 16 amino acids. The CDR3 sequence: CSVVGSDRASTDTQYF. The CDR3 DNA follows: TGCAGCGTTGTAGGTTCAGACCGTGCTAGCACAGATACGCAGTATTTT.

The chain couples TRBV6-1 to TRBJ1-1; 9 bases fit TRBD1. This CDR3 region has 15 residues. The V segment lost 5 bases and the J segment 0 bases; nucleotides outside the gene matches: 4. Germline CDR1 is MNHNS and CDR2 is SASEGT. The DNA of the CDR3 is TGTGCCAGCAGTAAGACAGGGGGGGTGAACACTGAAGCTTTCTTT. Translating it yields CASSKTGGVNTEAFF.

This clone appeared once. The chain recombines TRBV28 with TRBJ1-2, with D hard to call. This CDR3 is built from 15 residues. Germline V gives CDR1 MDHEN, CDR2 SYDVKM. The V end was cut by 5 bases, the J end by 5 bases, with 18 bases between. The DNA for the CDR3 is TGTGCCAGCAGTACCGGGCCTCGTTCTAGATATGGCTACACCTTC. Its protein is CASSTGPRSRYGYTF.

The chain links TRBV6-4 to TRBJ2-3; tentatively, D is TRBD2 (6 bases). Germline CDR1 MRHNA, CDR2 SNTAGT. With 0 bases removed from V and 2 bases from J, the gap between germline ends came to 30 bases. This CDR3 contains 22 residues. The CDR3 nucleotides read TGTGCCAGCAGTGACTCCGGCCGGGGAGGCGCGGGGCCGAAAACAATCACAGATACGCAGTATTTT. It is translated as CASSDSGRGGAGPKTITDTQYF.

The V gene is TRBV19, the J gene TRBJ1-1; D unclear. Germline lookup yields CDR1 LNHDA and CDR2 SQIVND (reference sequence). Trimming stripped 6 bases from V and 8 bases from J, with 19 bases between. The CDR3 has 14 amino acids. CDR3 in DNA: TGTGCCAGTAGCCCGGGAGAATATAGGACCGAAGCTTTCTTT. Encoded protein: CASSPGEYRTEAFF.

The V and J genes are TRBV6-5 and TRBJ1-4; D is undetermined. The CDR3 sequence is 14 residues long. Germline CDR1 MNHEY, CDR2 SVGAGI. The V gene lost 5 bases and the J gene lost 5 bases, with 12 bases spanning the gap. This CDR3 reads CASSRTGQNEKLFF. The CDR3 DNA reads TGTGCCAGCAGTCGGACCGGTCAGAATGAAAAACTGTTTTTT.